The 21 T cell receptor beta chains presented below share a single source sample, sequenced in a study of T-cell reconstitution after alpha-beta-depleted transplantation in children. Unique molecular identifiers were incorporated into the prepared TCRbeta library. TCRdb recomputed calls from the PCR reads with MiXCR, one row per CDR3 protein. The sample carries 130,000 to 150,000 distinct CDR3 sequences, roughly 8.8% recorded once. Sequenced here: PBMCs, mostly from graft donor cells, sampled 180 days after TCRalphabeta/CD19-depleted stem cell transplant. All receptors derive from a female patient between 2 and 10 years old who had a stem cell transplant for congenital amegakaryocytic thrombocytopenia, so the T cells may come from the graft donor.

The chain recombines TRBV29-1 with TRBJ2-1; TRBD2 matches at 7 bases. The CDR3 length is 14 residues. V lost 7 bases, J lost 9 bases, and 15 bases stayed unmatched. In germline, CDR1 is SQVTM, CDR2 ANQGSEA. The CDR3 DNA reads TGCAGCGCCACACCAGAGGTTTGGGAGGGTGAGCAGTTCTTC. Protein: CSATPEVWEGEQFF.

This clonotype was counted ten times or more. The genes are TRBV29-1 and TRBJ1-1; D gene unclear. V was shortened by 6 bases and J by 0 bases, with 8 bases between the two germline ends. CDR1 is SQVTM, CDR2 ANQGSEA, per germline. This CDR3 is 12 amino acids long. The DNA of the CDR3 is TGCAGCGTGGGTTATTTGAACACTGAAGCTTTCTTT. This codes for CSVGYLNTEAFF. Filled out from reference TRBV29-1 and TRBJ1-1, the complete variable domain reads SAVISQKPSRDICQRGTSLTIQCQVDSQVTMMFWYRQQPGQSLTLIATANQGSEATYESGFVIDKFPISRPNLTFSTLTVSNMSPEDSSIYLCSVGYLNTEAFFGQGTRLTVV.

This clonotype was counted many times. J is TRBJ2-2 and V is TRBV28; 11 positions match TRBD2. V shed 9 bases, J shed 4 bases, and the junction held 4 bases outside the gene matches. Germline values: CDR1 MDHEN, CDR2 SYDVKM. This CDR3 spans 14 amino acids. CDR3 sequence: CASPSGRCTGELFF. The DNA for the CDR3 is TGTGCCAGTCCTAGCGGGAGGTGCACCGGGGAGCTGTTTTTT.

In its sample, this clonotype was seen many times. The V gene is TRBV25-1, the J gene TRBJ2-5; 8 nucleotides match TRBD2. CDR3 length: 17 residues. Germline V gene data show CDR1 as MGHDK and CDR2 as SYGVNS. V lost 1 base and J lost 0; bases outside the gene matches: 7. DNA of the CDR3: TGTGCCAGCAGTGAATCCAGCGGGGGAGCCCACCAAGAGACCCAGTACTTC. Its translation is CASSESSGGAHQETQYF.

This clonotype was seen repeatedly, ten times or more. V and J are TRBV5-5 and TRBJ2-2; D is ambiguous. CDR1 is SGHKS and CDR2 is YYEKEE in the germline V gene (reference sequence). The CDR3 loop spans 12 amino acids. Trimming stripped 3 bases from V and 6 bases from J, with 6 bases between. DNA for the CDR3: TGTGCCAGCAGCTATACATCCGGGGAGCTGTTTTTT. Protein sequence: CASSYTSGELFF.

This clonotype was detected many times. The chain joins TRBV5-1 to TRBJ2-1; D gene ambiguous. Germline loops: CDR1 SGHRS, CDR2 YFSETQ. This CDR3 contains 13 residues. V dropped 4 bases and J dropped 3 bases, with 8 bases sitting between them. CDR3 nucleotide sequence: TGCGCCAGCAGCCCGAGGTTCTACAATGAGCAGTTCTTC. Its translation: CASSPRFYNEQFF.

This clonotype was seen a handful of times. J is TRBJ2-7 and V is TRBV6-5; 8 positions match TRBD2. The CDR3 extends over 15 amino acids. CDR1 and CDR2 (germline): MNHEY, SVGAGI. V dropped 4 bases and J dropped 1; count of bases not matched to a gene: 6. The DNA of the CDR3 is TGTGCCAGCAGTTGGTGCGGGGGGCTTTCCTACGAGCAGTACTTC. Amino acid sequence: CASSWCGGLSYEQYF.

The chain combines TRBV7-6 with TRBJ2-2; D unresolved. Trimming stripped 1 base from V and 0 bases from J, with 12 bases between. This CDR3 has 17 amino acids. Germline CDR1 SGHVS, CDR2 FNYEAQ. CDR3 residues: CASSLVAVWSNTGELFF. CDR3 sequence (DNA): TGTGCCAGCAGCTTAGTAGCCGTTTGGTCGAACACCGGGGAGCTGTTTTTT.

Ten or more counts support this clonotype. The rearrangement links TRBV7-7 to TRBJ2-5; D gene ambiguous. The CDR3 length is 15 residues. From germline, CDR1 is SSHAT and CDR2 FNYEAQ (reference sequence). Trimming took 3 bases from V and 4 from J, leaving 15 bases between them. The CDR3 nucleotides are TGTGCCAGCAGCTTGGGTCGCGCGGAGACAGAGACCCAGTACTTC. Translating it yields CASSLGRAETETQYF.

The table lists this clonotype with many counts. The V call is TRBV5-5, the J call TRBJ2-1; D gene uncertain. The CDR3 consists of 14 residues. The germline V gene encodes CDR1 SGHKS and CDR2 YYEKEE (reference sequence). The V gene lost 2 bases and the J gene lost 8 bases, with 14 bases spanning the gap. CDR3: CASSFGPGLDEQFF. CDR3 DNA sequence: TGTGCCAGCAGCTTCGGACCGGGTTTGGATGAGCAGTTCTTC.

The genes are TRBV18 and TRBJ1-4; TRBD1 matches 10 bases. With V trimmed by 1 base and J by 2 bases, 7 bases remained unmatched. Per germline, CDR1 KGHSH and CDR2 LQKENI. This CDR3 contains 18 residues. CDR3 DNA: TGTGCCAGCTCACCACTGTCGACAGGGGGCGCGACTAATGAAAAACTGTTTTTT. Residues: CASSPLSTGGATNEKLFF.

This chain connects TRBV20-1 to TRBJ2-7, with unresolved D. This CDR3 has 19 residues. CDR1 and CDR2 from the germline V gene are DFQATT and SNEGSKA (reference sequence). The V end was cut by 3 bases, the J end by 0 bases, with 27 bases between. CDR3 sequence (DNA): TGCAGTGCTAGGACCCCAGTCAGCGAAGGTTTTAAGCCCTCCTACGAGCAGTACTTC. As protein: CSARTPVSEGFKPSYEQYF.

The gene calls are TRBV20-1 and TRBJ2-3, with 9 bases lining up with TRBD2. In germline, CDR1 is DFQATT, CDR2 SNEGSKA (reference sequence). V shed 2 bases and J 1 base; nucleotides not matched to a gene: 4. The CDR3 is 15 residues long. DNA of the CDR3: TGCAGTGCTAGAAGCGGGAGGCGGGGCACAGATACGCAGTATTTT. This encodes CSARSGRRGTDTQYF.

A word on this clonotype: This may arise from a read error, as a much more abundant clone is one base away. The CDR3 ends on some other residue instead of the conserved phenylalanine or tryptophan, so this is likely a read error. The chain combines TRBV18 with TRBJ1-1, with D hard to call. The CDR3 contains 14 residues. The V end lost 6 bases, the J end lost 10 bases, and 21 bases lay between the germline ends. The V gene's germline CDR1 is KGHSH and CDR2 LQKENI. CDR3 protein: CASSPGSSGWGAFL. For the CDR3, the DNA is TGTGCCAGCTCCCCAGGTTCGTCGGGTTGGGGAGCTTTCCTT.

This clonotype was detected a few times. The chain couples TRBV5-1 to TRBJ2-1; 13 bases line up with TRBD2. CDR1 is SGHRS, CDR2 YFSETQ, per germline. J was trimmed by 0 bases and V by 0 bases; bases with no gene match: 6. The CDR3 sequence is 19 residues long. This chain's CDR3 is CASSLVLAGGWSSYNEQFF. CDR3 coding DNA: TGCGCCAGCAGCTTGGTACTAGCGGGGGGGTGGAGCTCCTACAATGAGCAGTTCTTC.

This clonotype was detected only a few times. The gene calls are TRBV7-2 and TRBJ1-5, with 10 bases lining up with TRBD1. CDR1 is SGHTA and CDR2 is FQGNSA in the germline V gene. The ends lost 2 bases at V and 2 bases at J; junction bases unmatched: 3. This CDR3 has 16 amino acids. This CDR3 reads CASSLRGTGGNQPQHF. Written as DNA, the CDR3 is TGTGCCAGCAGCTTACGGGGGACAGGGGGCAATCAGCCCCAGCATTTT.

This clonotype was picked up many times. This chain connects TRBV12-3 or TRBV12-4 to TRBJ2-5, with a tentative D call TRBD1 (5 bases). The CDR3 spans 18 residues. V was clipped by 5 bases and J by 5 bases, with 27 bases between them. The CDR3 is CASSPISSRWGRRETQYF. DNA of the CDR3: TGTGCCAGCAGTCCTATCAGTTCCCGTTGGGGCCGCCGCGAGACCCAGTACTTC.

In this sample, this clonotype turned up many times. This sequence joins TRBV12-3 or TRBV12-4 and TRBJ2-2, with 7 bases lining up with TRBD1. The V segment lost 5 bases and the J segment 5 bases; nucleotides outside the gene matches: 14. The length of the CDR3 is 17 residues. CDR3 in DNA: TGTGCCAGCAGTGCCCCCCGGGACAGCTCCTCTACCGGGGAGCTGTTTTTT. It encodes CASSAPRDSSSTGELFF.

The gene calls are TRBV4-2 and TRBJ2-2, with D hard to call. This CDR3 has 14 amino acids. Germline lookup yields CDR1 LGHNA and CDR2 YNFKEQ. V lost 6 bases to trimming and J lost 0 bases, with 8 bases between them. The CDR3 DNA sequence: TGTGCCAGCAGTTTCTTAGCGAACACCGGGGAGCTGTTTTTT. It specifies CASSFLANTGELFF.

This clonotype showed up many times. This chain links TRBV7-2 with TRBJ2-1; 13 bases fit TRBD2. V lost 5 bases and J lost 9; bases outside the gene matches: 7. CDR3 length equals 15 residues. CDR1 and CDR2 from the germline V gene are SGHTA and FQGNSA. This CDR3 is CASSVGLAGAFEQFF. The CDR3 nucleotides are TGTGCCAGCAGCGTCGGACTAGCGGGAGCATTTGAGCAGTTCTTC.

This clonotype came up many times. V usage is TRBV20-1 and J usage is TRBJ1-2, with 9 bases matching TRBD1. This CDR3 has 13 residues. V was pared by 6 bases and J by 4 bases, with 6 bases of the junction left unmatched. CDR1 DFQATT and CDR2 SNEGSKA come from the germline V gene (reference sequence). CDR3 region: CSAKGQGGYGYTF. The CDR3 region has the DNA TGCAGTGCAAAGGGACAGGGCGGCTATGGCTACACCTTC.